A selection of T cell receptor beta chains follows, all from one sample in a study of blood T cell repertoires in COVID-19. TCRdb keeps only in-frame clones here, not all; method: immunoSEQ multiplex PCR. In the table there are about 97,000 clones, roughly 87% of which are singletons. Sequencing used peripheral blood. The receptors come from a woman in her forties or fifties with COVID-19, enrolled during active disease. Both conserved end residues are part of each CDR3. D genes are given only for firm matches. Size is omitted from some rows. Given values are once, few, many or a class for expanded clones.

clone_size j_call d_call v_call cdr3_nt cdr3_aa
. TRBJ1-1 TRBD1 TRBV5-1 TGCGCCAGCATCCTTCGAACCCGGGACAGGGAATATGGAGTTCTGAACACTGAAGCTTTCTTT CASILRTRDREYGVLNTEAFF
. TRBJ1-1 TRBD1 TRBV7-9 TGTGCCAGCAGCCCCTCACGCCGGGACAGCGCGAGGGGGGCTTTCTTT CASSPSRRDSARGAFF
. TRBJ1-1 . TRBV18 TGTGCCAGCTCACCAGGGGCCCACACTGAAGCTTTCTTT CASSPGAHTEAFF
. TRBJ2-3 . TRBV30 TGTGCCTGGTTACTAGTCGGGAAGAACACAGATACGCAGTATTTT CAWLLVGKNTDTQYF
. TRBJ2-2 . TRBV3-1/TRBV3-2 TGTGCCAGCAGCCAAGATGGGCGTATCACCGGGGAGCTGTTTTTT CASSQDGRITGELFF
. TRBJ1-1 . TRBV6-5 TGTGCCAGCAACATAGGGGTTAGCACTGAAGCTTTCTTT CASNIGVSTEAFF
. TRBJ2-1 . TRBV7-8 TGTGCCAGCAGCACACGCCCGGCGGTCTCCTACAATGAGCAGTTCTTC CASSTRPAVSYNEQFF
. TRBJ1-2 . TRBV4-3 TGCGCCAGCAGCCAAGAGACAGCACGCTATGGCTACACCTTC CASSQETARYGYTF
. TRBJ1-1 TRBD1 TRBV19 TGTGCCAGTAGCCCTCACACGGACAGGCGGAACACTGAAGCTTTCTTT CASSPHTDRRNTEAFF
. TRBJ2-1 . TRBV4-3 TGCGCCAGCAGCCAAGATCAACTAGCCTGGAATGAGCAGTTCTTC CASSQDQLAWNEQFF
. TRBJ1-5 . TRBV4-2 TGTGCCAGCAGCCAAGAGAGGCCGGGCAATCAGCCCCAGCATTTT CASSQERPGNQPQHF
few TRBJ1-1 TRBD1 TRBV7-9 TGTGCCAGCAGCTTAGGTATTAGGGCAGGGGGCGGCACTGAAGCTTTCTTT CASSLGIRAGGGTEAFF
. TRBJ2-7 TRBD1 TRBV2 TGTGCCAGCCTTGACCTACTGGGACAGACCTACGAGCAGTACTTC CASLDLLGQTYEQYF
once TRBJ1-6 . TRBV28 TGTGCCAGCAGTTTATCCGGCCTAGGCTCACCCCTCCACTTT CASSLSGLGSPLHF
once TRBJ2-5 . TRBV2 TGTGCCAGCAGTGTGCGAGATCACCAGTACTTC CASSVRDHQYF
. TRBJ1-1 TRBD1 TRBV15 TGTGCCACCAGGGACAGGGGGGAGGGTGAAGCTTTCTTT CATRDRGEGEAFF
. TRBJ1-1 . TRBV24-1 TGTGCCACCCGAGCAGGGGCGGGGAACACTGAAGCTTTCTTT CATRAGAGNTEAFF
. TRBJ2-1 TRBD1 TRBV7-8 TGTGCCAGCAGCTTAGCAATCGGACAGGGAGAGGGCAATGAGCAGTTCTTC CASSLAIGQGEGNEQFF
. TRBJ2-5 TRBD1 TRBV30 TGTGCCTGGAGTCGAATAACGGGACAGGGAATAAGAGAGACCCAGTACTTC CAWSRITGQGIRETQYF
. TRBJ1-3 . TRBV28 TGTGCCAGCAGTTCCGCGACAGGCCTCTCTGGAAACACCATATATTTT CASSSATGLSGNTIYF
. TRBJ1-5 . TRBV28 TGTGCCAGCAGTTTAGGAGGTAGGCAGCCCCAGCATTTT CASSLGGRQPQHF
. TRBJ1-5 . TRBV20-1 TGCAGTGCTAGTGTAATTCAGACAGCTCTCGGCAATCAGCCCCAGCATTTT CSASVIQTALGNQPQHF
. TRBJ2-1 TRBD2 TRBV18 TGTGCCAGCTCACCACAACTAGCGGGGGGCTCCTACAATGAGCAGTTCTTC CASSPQLAGGSYNEQFF
once TRBJ1-5 . TRBV19 TGTGCCAGTAGTATCTCGCAGAGCAATCAGCCCCAGCATTTT CASSISQSNQPQHF
. TRBJ1-4 . TRBV7-9 TGTGCCAGCAGCCAGACAGACTCAACTAATGAAAAACTGTTTTTT CASSQTDSTNEKLFF
. TRBJ2-7 TRBD1 TRBV27 TGTGCCAGCGCTGGGACAGGAACCTACGAGCAGTACTTC CASAGTGTYEQYF
. TRBJ2-3 TRBD2 TRBV11-2 TGTGCCAGCAGCTTAGTTGCGGGGGGGCCAGATACGCAGTATTTT CASSLVAGGPDTQYF
. TRBJ2-7 . TRBV4-1 TGCGCCAGCGCCTTGGGACAACTCGAACCTTACGAGCAGTACTTC CASALGQLEPYEQYF
. TRBJ1-2 TRBD1 TRBV5-6 TGTGCCAGCAGTCCTGGGACAGATGGCTACACCTTC CASSPGTDGYTF
. TRBJ2-3 TRBD1 TRBV2 TGTGCCAGCGACGGGACAGGGTACACAGATACGCAGTATTTT CASDGTGYTDTQYF
once TRBJ2-5 TRBD2 TRBV7-9 TGTGCCAGCAGCTTAGGGGGCCTAAGCTCGGGAGGGGAGACCCAGTACTTC CASSLGGLSSGGETQYF
few TRBJ2-7 . TRBV4-3 TGCGCCAGCAGCCAAACTAGCCCTGCCTACGAGCAGTACTTC CASSQTSPAYEQYF